The 27 T cell receptor beta chains given below trace back to one sample, sequenced in a study of cytotoxic CD8 clonotypes in ibrutinib-treated CLL. Data came from immunoSEQ multiplex PCR; TCRdb stores just in-frame clones and leaves some out. The repertoire has some 47,000 clones, about three fifths of them found once; the top ten carry 25% to 30%. Specimen: PBMCs, collected after 24 months of ibrutinib treatment. These receptor sequences come from a human donor with chronic lymphocytic leukemia.

The chain combines TRBV2 with TRBJ1-4; perhaps TRBD1 as D (5 bases). V lost 7 bases and J lost 1, with 10 bases in between. CDR1 and CDR2 (germline): SNHLY, FYNNEI. This CDR3 is built from 14 residues. In DNA form, the CDR3 reads TGTGCCAGCACCCGGGGGGGAACTAATGAAAAACTGTTTTTT. It yields the protein CASTRGGTNEKLFF.

Only a few counts were recorded for this clone. The V call is TRBV7-6, the J call TRBJ2-6; either TRBD1 or TRBD2 may supply D (5 bases each). CDR1 SGHVS and CDR2 FNYEAQ come from the germline V gene. This CDR3 region has 15 residues. The V end lost 3 bases, the J end lost 4 bases, and 10 bases lay between the germline ends. The CDR3 DNA reads TGTGCCAGCAGCTTGGGGGAGATAGGGGCCAACGTCCTGACTTTC. This codes for CASSLGEIGANVLTF.

The chain links TRBV7-8 to TRBJ1-5; D is unresolved. CDR1 is SGHVS and CDR2 is FQNEAQ in the germline V gene. V dropped 5 bases and J dropped 6 bases, with 17 bases sitting between them. This CDR3 comprises 15 residues. CDR3 sequence reads: CASSPRTDLGQPQHF. The CDR3 DNA is TGTGCCAGCAGCCCGAGGACCGACCTTGGTCAGCCCCAGCATTTT.

The V and J genes are TRBV5-1 and TRBJ2-1; D gene unclear. From germline, CDR1 is SGHRS and CDR2 YFSETQ. V lost 0 bases and J 2 bases, leaving 9 bases between the germline ends. The CDR3 loop spans 15 amino acids. The CDR3: CASSLEDGTYNEQFF. In nucleotides, the CDR3 is TGCGCCAGCAGCTTGGAGGACGGAACCTACAATGAGCAGTTCTTC.

This clone showed up just once. The rearrangement joins TRBV5-1 to TRBJ1-6, with D maybe TRBD1 (6 bases). This CDR3 spans 16 amino acids. Trimming stripped 1 base from V and 5 bases from J, with 13 bases between. Looked up from germline, CDR1 is SGHRS and CDR2 is YFSETQ. CDR3 loop: CASSLIWRGDNSPLHF. In DNA form, the CDR3 reads TGCGCCAGCAGCTTGATCTGGAGGGGGGATAATTCACCCCTCCACTTT.

This clone was picked up a small number of times. The chain recombines TRBV5-4 with TRBJ1-3; D gene ambiguous. The CDR3 runs to 14 residues. Per germline, CDR1 SGHNT and CDR2 YYREEE (reference sequence). The V and J ends lost 2 bases and 0 bases respectively, with 6 bases between them. Written as DNA, the CDR3 is TGTGCCAGCAGCTTCGACGGCTCTGGAAACACCATATATTTT. Amino acid sequence: CASSFDGSGNTIYF.

V usage is TRBV5-1 and J usage is TRBJ2-1, with D maybe TRBD2 (6 bases). Germline V gives CDR1 SGHRS, CDR2 YFSETQ. There are 16 residues in the CDR3. Trimming took 4 bases from V and 3 from J, leaving 17 bases between them. The CDR3 DNA follows: TGCGCCAGCAGCGCGGCCGGGGGAGCGGTCTACAATGAGCAGTTCTTC. Encoded protein: CASSAAGGAVYNEQFF.

V usage is TRBV2 and J usage is TRBJ1-2, with D uncertain. Per germline, CDR1 SNHLY and CDR2 FYNNEI. Trimming cost V 0 bases and J 5 bases, with 13 bases left between them. This CDR3 spans 15 amino acids. The DNA of the CDR3 is TGTGCCAGCAGTGAAGCAGGAAAGAACGGATATGGCTACACCTTC. Amino acid sequence: CASSEAGKNGYGYTF. Together with reference TRBV2 and TRBJ1-2, the CDR3 gives the full variable domain: EPEVTQTPSHQVTQMGQEVILRCVPISNHLYFYWYRQILGQKVEFLVSFYNNEISEKSEIFDDQFSVERPDGSNFTLKIRSTKLEDSAMYFCASSEAGKNGYGYTFGSGTRLTVV.

This clone was observed a handful of times. CDR3 loop: CASSPLQGGSPLHF. DNA for the CDR3: TGTGCCAGCTCACCGTTACAGGGAGGTTCACCCCTCCACTTT. The chain couples TRBV18 to TRBJ1-6; a weak D match, TRBD1 (6 bases). CDR3 length: 14 residues. CDR1 is KGHSH and CDR2 is LQKENI in the germline V gene. V was pared by 3 bases and J by 9 bases, with 12 bases between.

The chain recombines TRBV7-9 with TRBJ1-2; D possibly corresponds to TRBD1 (6 bases). V was shortened by 6 bases and J by 8 bases, with 13 bases between the two germline ends. CDR3 length: 12 residues. Germline CDR1 and CDR2: SEHNR and FQNEAQ (reference sequence). CDR3 region: CASSRQVGGYTF. The CDR3 DNA is TGTGCCAGCAGTCGACAGGTGGGGGGCTACACCTTC.

Comments on this clone: Additional DNA sequences in this sample encode the identical CDR3. The chain carries TRBV29-1 and TRBJ1-1, with unresolved D. CDR3 length: 10 amino acids. The V gene's germline CDR1 is SQVTM and CDR2 ANQGSEA. The V gene lost 4 bases and the J gene lost 7 bases, with 7 bases spanning the gap. DNA of the CDR3: TGCAGCGTTGCCCAGATTGAAGCTTTCTTT. This sequence encodes CSVAQIEAFF. Together with reference TRBV29-1 and TRBJ1-1, the CDR3 gives the full variable domain: SAVISQKPSRDICQRGTSLTIQCQVDSQVTMMFWYRQQPGQSLTLIATANQGSEATYESGFVIDKFPISRPNLTFSTLTVSNMSPEDSSIYLCSVAQIEAFFGQGTRLTVV.

The chain joins TRBV2 to TRBJ2-3; 11 positions agree with TRBD2. The CDR3 runs to 15 residues. The V and J ends lost 5 bases and 3 bases, in that order; junction bases with no gene match: 4. CDR1 is SNHLY and CDR2 is FYNNEI in the germline V gene. CDR3 in amino acids: CASSSGTSGTDTQYF. DNA of the CDR3: TGTGCCAGCAGTTCCGGGACTAGCGGAACAGATACGCAGTATTTT. Looking up the rest from reference TRBV2 and TRBJ2-3 gives the full variable domain: EPEVTQTPSHQVTQMGQEVILRCVPISNHLYFYWYRQILGQKVEFLVSFYNNEISEKSEIFDDQFSVERPDGSNFTLKIRSTKLEDSAMYFCASSSGTSGTDTQYFGPGTRLTVL.

The chain has TRBV10-3 and TRBJ2-6; D remains ambiguous. V lost 5 bases and J 10 bases, leaving 15 bases between the germline ends. CDR3 size: 14 residues. CDR1 and CDR2 (germline): ENHRY, SYGVKD. For the CDR3, the DNA is TGTGCCATCAGTAGGGTTTGGACCGAAAACGTCCTGACTTTC. The encoded protein is CAISRVWTENVLTF.

This clone was detected many times. This rearrangement joins TRBV5-1 to TRBJ1-2; the D is unclear. V lost 0 bases to trimming and J lost 7 bases, with 7 bases between them. There are 12 residues in the CDR3. Germline V CDR1 and CDR2: SGHRS, YFSETQ. The CDR3 spells CASSLDATGYTF. The CDR3 DNA reads as TGCGCCAGCAGCTTGGATGCGACTGGCTACACCTTC.

This clone was counted once. This CDR3 is CASKGNREAGELFF. Written as DNA, the CDR3 is TGTGCCAGCAAGGGCAACAGGGAGGCCGGGGAGCTGTTTTTT. The chain recombines TRBV6-6 with TRBJ2-2; the D gene could be TRBD1 or TRBD2 (6 bases each). This CDR3 is 14 amino acids long. Germline V lookup: CDR1 MNHNY, CDR2 SVGAGI (reference sequence). Trimming removed 7 bases from V and 6 bases from J, with 15 bases in between.

The chain recombines TRBV7-6 with TRBJ1-5; 10 bases agree with TRBD1. Losses at the gene ends were 1 base for V and 6 bases for J; bases not matched to a gene: 3. This CDR3 contains 15 residues. Germline assignment: CDR1 SGHVS and CDR2 FNYEAQ. In DNA, the CDR3 is TGTGCCAGCAGCTTAGGACAGGGGGCTGGTCAGCCCCAGCATTTT. Protein sequence: CASSLGQGAGQPQHF.

This clone was picked up many times. J is TRBJ2-3 and V is TRBV20-1; D is undetermined. Germline V gene sequence: CDR1 DFQATT, CDR2 SNEGSKA (reference sequence). CDR3 length: 11 amino acids. Trimming left V 6 bases short and J 6 bases short, with 10 bases between. CDR3 residues: CSAYPGDTQYF. The CDR3 DNA follows: TGCAGTGCGTACCCCGGGGATACGCAGTATTTT.

This clone is classed as medium-sized. V usage is TRBV19 and J usage is TRBJ2-1, with 11 positions matching TRBD2. Germline CDR1 is LNHDA and CDR2 is SQIVND (reference sequence). V shed 6 bases, J shed 8 bases, and the junction held 6 bases outside the gene matches. The CDR3 consists of 14 residues. CDR3 in amino acids: CASRVLAGEHEQFF. The CDR3 region has the DNA TGTGCCAGTAGGGTACTAGCGGGGGAGCATGAGCAGTTCTTC.

The chain links TRBV7-8 to TRBJ1-2, with D perhaps TRBD1 (5 bases). This CDR3 is 15 amino acids long. V lost 2 bases and J 2 bases, leaving 12 bases between the germline ends. CDR1 and CDR2 from the germline V gene are SGHVS and FQNEAQ. The CDR3 DNA reads as TGTGCCAGCAGCTTAAGACAGATTTTCAACTATGGCTACACCTTC. Its protein product is CASSLRQIFNYGYTF. Full variable domain (missing parts from reference TRBV7-8 and TRBJ1-2): GAGVSQSPRYKVAKRGQDVALRCDPISGHVSLFWYQQALGQGPEFLTYFQNEAQLDKSGLPSDRFFAERPEGSVSTLKIQRTQQEDSAVYLCASSLRQIFNYGYTFGSGTRLTVV.

The J gene is TRBJ1-1, the V gene TRBV10-2, with a weak D call TRBD1 (5 bases). Trimming shortened V by 6 bases and J by 3 bases, and 14 bases separated the two germline ends. The CDR3 loop spans 14 amino acids. Per germline, CDR1 WSHSY and CDR2 SAAADI. The CDR3 loop is CASSRQPRDTEAFF. For the CDR3, the DNA is TGCGCCAGCAGCAGACAGCCGAGGGACACTGAAGCTTTCTTT.

This chain uses TRBV28 with TRBJ1-3; 9 bases are a match to TRBD1. V shed 4 bases and J 2 bases; nucleotides not matched to a gene: 6. The CDR3 totals 16 residues. The germline V gene has CDR1 MDHEN and CDR2 SYDVKM. The CDR3 DNA follows: TGTGCCAGCAGTTCCTCCGGACAGGGGACTGGAAACACCATATATTTT. Translating it yields CASSSSGQGTGNTIYF.

The V call is TRBV16, the J call TRBJ1-1; 7 bases fit TRBD1. Germline lookup yields CDR1 KGHSY and CDR2 FQNENV. J was trimmed by 5 bases and V by 4 bases; bases with no gene match: 10. The CDR3 covers 15 residues. DNA for the CDR3: TGTGCCAGCAGCCTAAGACAGGGAGTCTCAACTGAAGCTTTCTTT. Protein: CASSLRQGVSTEAFF.

This sequence joins TRBV4-2 and TRBJ1-5, with 8 nucleotides matching TRBD1. This CDR3 spans 16 amino acids. CDR1 LGHNA and CDR2 YNFKEQ come from the germline V gene. V gave up 4 bases and J gave up 2 bases; unmatched junction bases: 7. This CDR3 is CASSLAQGAGNQPQHF. As DNA, the CDR3 is TGTGCCAGCAGCCTGGCCCAGGGGGCGGGCAATCAGCCCCAGCATTTT.

This clone was seen a single time. CDR3 sequence (DNA): TGTGCCAGCAGCTTAGCCGCAGGGGGGGTCAAAAACATTCAGTACTTC. This encodes CASSLAAGGVKNIQYF. The chain has TRBV7-7 and TRBJ2-4; either TRBD1 or TRBD2 may supply D (7 bases each). Germline V gene data show CDR1 as SSHAT and CDR2 as FNYEAQ (reference sequence). The CDR3 is made up of 16 amino acids. Trimming shortened V by 0 bases and J by 3 bases, and 12 bases separated the two germline ends.

This chain connects TRBV6-5 to TRBJ1-3, with 7 bases identical to TRBD1. After removal of 6 bases from V and 2 bases from J, the junction contained 7 bases not matched to a gene. This CDR3 contains 15 residues. Germline loops: CDR1 MNHEY, CDR2 SVGAGI. The CDR3 reads CASRRDRDPGNTIYF. Written as DNA, the CDR3 is TGTGCCAGCAGACGCGACAGGGACCCTGGAAACACCATATATTTT.

The genes are TRBV20-1 and TRBJ2-5; the D is unclear. The CDR3 contains 11 residues. Trimming pared 5 bases from V and 5 bases from J, leaving 9 bases between. CDR1 DFQATT and CDR2 SNEGSKA come from the germline V gene (reference sequence). Written as DNA, the CDR3 is TGCAGTGCTTCCCTCCCCGAGACCCAGTACTTC. Translating it yields CSASLPETQYF.

There are a few counts of this clone. V and J are TRBV18 and TRBJ2-2; possible D gene TRBD2, 5 bases. Trimming pared 2 bases from V and 7 bases from J, leaving 14 bases between. In germline, CDR1 is KGHSH, CDR2 LQKENI. This CDR3 comprises 15 residues. In nucleotides, the CDR3 is TGTGCCAGCTCACCATTGACGGGAACAATCGGGGAGCTGTTTTTT. It yields the protein CASSPLTGTIGELFF.